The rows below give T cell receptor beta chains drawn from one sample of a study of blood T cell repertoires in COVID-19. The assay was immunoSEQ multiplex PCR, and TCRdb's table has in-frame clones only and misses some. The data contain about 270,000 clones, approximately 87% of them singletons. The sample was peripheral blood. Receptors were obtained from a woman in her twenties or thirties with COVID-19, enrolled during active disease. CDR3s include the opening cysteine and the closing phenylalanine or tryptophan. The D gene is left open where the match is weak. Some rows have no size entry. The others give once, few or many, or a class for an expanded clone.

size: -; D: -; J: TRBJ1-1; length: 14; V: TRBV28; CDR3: CASSFRGVSTEAFF; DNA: TGTGCCAGCAGTTTCCGGGGAGTGAGCACTGAAGCTTTCTTT
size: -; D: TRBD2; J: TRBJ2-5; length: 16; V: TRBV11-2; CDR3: CASRTTSGDPQETQYF; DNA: TGTGCCAGCAGGACGACTAGCGGGGACCCCCAAGAGACCCAGTACTTC
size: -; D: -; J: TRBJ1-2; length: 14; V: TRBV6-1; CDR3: CASSEFGGGRGYTF; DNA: TGTGCCAGCAGTGAATTTGGGGGAGGAAGGGGCTACACCTTC
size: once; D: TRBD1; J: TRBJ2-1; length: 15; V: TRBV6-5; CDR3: CASSYSGTGYNEQFF; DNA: TGTGCCAGCAGTTACTCAGGGACAGGATACAATGAGCAGTTCTTC
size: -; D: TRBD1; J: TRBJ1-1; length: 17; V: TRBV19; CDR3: CASSIYGQGVLNTEAFF; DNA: TGTGCCAGTAGTATTTATGGACAGGGGGTTCTGAACACTGAAGCTTTCTTT
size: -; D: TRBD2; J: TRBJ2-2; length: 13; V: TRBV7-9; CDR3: CAIPSGGTGELFF; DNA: TGTGCCATCCCGAGCGGGGGCACCGGGGAGCTGTTTTTT
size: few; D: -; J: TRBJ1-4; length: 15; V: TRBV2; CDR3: CASTTMGQANEKLFF; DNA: TGTGCCAGCACCACCATGGGGCAGGCTAATGAAAAACTGTTTTTT
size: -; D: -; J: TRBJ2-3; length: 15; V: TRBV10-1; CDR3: CASSEGGHLTDTQYF; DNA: TGCGCCAGCAGTGAGGGGGGCCATTTGACAGATACGCAGTATTTT
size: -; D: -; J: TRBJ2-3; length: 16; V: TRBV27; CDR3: CASSLGVQGSTDTQYF; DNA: TGTGCCAGCAGTTTGGGGGTACAGGGTTCTACAGATACGCAGTATTTT
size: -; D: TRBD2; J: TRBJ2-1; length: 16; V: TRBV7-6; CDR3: CASSLELAGGYNEQFF; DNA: TGTGCCAGCAGCTTAGAACTAGCGGGGGGATACAATGAGCAGTTCTTC
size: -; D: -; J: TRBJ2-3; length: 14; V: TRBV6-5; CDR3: CASSYAGATDTQYF; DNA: TGTGCCAGCAGTTACGCGGGGGCAACAGATACGCAGTATTTT
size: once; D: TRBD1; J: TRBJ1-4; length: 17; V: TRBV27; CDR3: CASSSGGQGVKNEKLFF; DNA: TGTGCCAGCAGTTCAGGGGGACAGGGGGTTAAAAATGAAAAACTGTTTTTT
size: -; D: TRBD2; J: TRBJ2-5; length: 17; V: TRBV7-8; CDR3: CASSTGLAGVGVETQYF; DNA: TGTGCCAGCTCCACGGGACTAGCGGGCGTTGGGGTTGAGACCCAGTACTTC